The subject of this entry is one TCR beta chain. Germline-derived CDR1 and CDR2 are SGHDT and YYEEEE. The CDR3 is made up of 13 amino acids. Trimming left V 4 bases short and J 14 bases short, with 19 bases between. The data were obtained in a study of T cells in Graves' hyperthyroidism and ophthalmopathy. The source material, RNA transcripts, was used to amplify TCR beta CDR3 regions. The TCR CDR3 first-round RT-PCR relied on the HTBI primer set. In TCRdb, the multiplex PCR reads were re-called with MiXCR into one record per CDR3 protein. The table shows a few hundred thousand distinct CDR3 sequences, with approximately 44% occurring only once. Stable Graves' hyperthyroidism denoted no ophthalmopathy progression over 18 months. Every diagnosis used clinical symptoms, serum thyroxine and TRAb, thyroid ultrasound and orbital computed tomography.

This TCR was recovered from a woman aged 18-29 years with Graves' hyperthyroidism. The sequenced material came from peripheral blood or thyroid tissue (not recorded which). The chain employs TRBV5-6 and TRBJ1-5; D is ambiguous. For the CDR3, the DNA is TGTGCCAGCAGCCTCGGACTAGCGGCCTACGAGCATTTT. Protein product: CASSLGLAAYEHF.